A single sample is the source of the 32 T cell receptor beta chains below, sequenced in a study of T-cell memory formation after mild COVID-19. A single record per CDR3 protein comes from TCRdb applying MiXCR to the 5' RACE reads. The data show around 420,000 distinct CDR3 sequences, more than 20% seen once. Input material: PBMCs or a T cell subset sorted from them (not recorded which). The receptors stem from an adult woman who had mild COVID-19 (a few samples of this study predate the infection). Cell type and time point are not known.

There are a few counts of this clonotype. The chain uses TRBV10-3 and TRBJ2-7; D possibly matches TRBD1 or TRBD2 (5 bases each). This CDR3 spans 14 amino acids. The ends were cut back, 10 bases at V and 0 bases at J, with 16 bases in the middle. CDR1 ENHRY and CDR2 SYGVKD come from the germline V gene. CDR3 residues: CATLGTLSSYEQYF. CDR3 nucleotide sequence: TGTGCCACCCTTGGGACGTTGAGCTCCTACGAGCAGTACTTC.

This chain connects TRBV24-1 to TRBJ2-7, with D possibly being TRBD2 (5 bases). V lost 7 bases, J lost 7 bases, and 16 bases lay in between. In germline, CDR1 is KGHDR, CDR2 SFDVKD. The CDR3 covers 13 residues. This CDR3 is CATRSGLAGEQYF. CDR3 nucleotide sequence: TGTGCCACCAGATCCGGACTTGCGGGTGAGCAGTACTTC.

This clonotype was recorded a few times. V is TRBV20-1 and J is TRBJ2-7; TRBD2 matches at 11 bases. CDR3 length: 15 amino acids. Per the germline V gene, CDR1 is DFQATT and CDR2 is SNEGSKA (reference sequence). V gave up 3 bases and J gave up 2 bases; unmatched junction bases: 6. CDR3 in amino acids: CSARGLADIAYEQYF. In DNA, the CDR3 is TGCAGTGCTAGGGGACTAGCGGATATAGCCTACGAGCAGTACTTC.

The chain uses TRBV7-8 and TRBJ1-4; 7 bases agree with TRBD1. The CDR3 is made up of 16 amino acids. Trimming at V came to 3 bases and at J to 5 bases, leaving 9 bases not matched to a gene. In germline, CDR1 is SGHVS, CDR2 FQNEAQ. CDR3 coding DNA: TGTGCCAGCAGCTTGAAACCGGGACAGCTAAATGAAAAACTGTTTTTT. Translation gives CASSLKPGQLNEKLFF.

This clonotype has more than one count but fewer than ten. The chain uses TRBV14 and TRBJ2-1; D perhaps matches TRBD2 (6 bases). The germline V gene has CDR1 SGHDN and CDR2 FVKESK. The CDR3 sequence is 16 residues long. With 4 bases removed from V and 5 bases from J, the gap between germline ends came to 18 bases. This chain's CDR3 is CASSPAWYGRDNEQFF. The CDR3 region has the DNA TGTGCCAGCAGCCCAGCCTGGTACGGGAGAGACAATGAGCAGTTCTTC.

This rearrangement joins TRBV29-1 to TRBJ1-2; 8 bases align to TRBD1. The CDR3 spans 11 residues. Losses at the gene ends were 4 bases for V and 8 bases for J; bases not matched to a gene: 3. CDR1 is SQVTM and CDR2 is ANQGSEA in the germline V gene. The CDR3 reads CSVARQGGYTF. CDR3 nucleotides: TGCAGCGTTGCCCGACAGGGGGGCTACACCTTC.

This clonotype was seen once. The rearrangement joins TRBV9 to TRBJ2-1; D gene ambiguous. Germline loops: CDR1 SGDLS, CDR2 YYNGEE. The CDR3 is made up of 15 amino acids. The V and J ends lost 0 bases and 9 bases respectively, with 16 bases between them. The CDR3 is CASSVGALTWGEQFF. The CDR3 coding sequence is TGTGCCAGCAGCGTAGGAGCCCTAACATGGGGTGAGCAGTTCTTC.

The gene calls are TRBV2 and TRBJ2-6, with TRBD2 as a possible D gene (5 bases). The germline gives CDR1 SNHLY, CDR2 FYNNEI. V was cut by 8 bases and J by 2 bases, with 13 bases left in between. The CDR3 length is 15 residues. The CDR3 protein is CASGRGGTGANVLTF. CDR3 coding DNA: TGTGCCAGCGGGAGAGGCGGAACTGGGGCCAACGTCCTGACTTTC.

The CDR3 loop is CASSPRVSSTEAFF. Written as DNA, the CDR3 is TGTGCCAGCTCACCGAGAGTTTCAAGCACTGAAGCTTTCTTT. V gene TRBV18 combines with J gene TRBJ1-1; no definite D call. The CDR3 is 14 residues long. Germline loops: CDR1 KGHSH, CDR2 LQKENI. V was clipped by 3 bases and J by 4 bases, with 12 bases between them. The variable domain in full, with the rest retrieved from reference TRBV18 and TRBJ1-1, is NAGVMQNPRHLVRRRGQEARLRCSPMKGHSHVYWYRQLPEEGLKFMVYLQKENIIDESGMPKERFSAEFPKEGPSILRIQQVVRGDSAAYFCASSPRVSSTEAFFGQGTRLTVV.

This clonotype was counted between two and nine times. V is TRBV24-1 and J is TRBJ1-1, with D possibly TRBD1 on 5 matching bases. Germline values: CDR1 KGHDR, CDR2 SFDVKD. The CDR3 consists of 13 residues. V was pared by 4 bases and J by 0 bases, with 5 bases between. CDR3 protein: CATSEGLNTEAFF. The CDR3 nucleotides are TGTGCCACCAGTGAGGGGCTGAACACTGAAGCTTTCTTT.

This clonotype has just a few counts. This chain links TRBV10-3 with TRBJ1-2, with 8 bases identical to TRBD1. V lost 6 bases and J lost 4; bases outside the gene matches: 7. The CDR3 runs 14 residues. Germline assignment: CDR1 ENHRY and CDR2 SYGVKD. CDR3 nucleotide sequence: TGTGCCATCAGCGGACAGGGAGGGGGCTATGGCTACACCTTC. It codes for CAISGQGGGYGYTF.

The rearrangement joins TRBV4-1 to TRBJ1-2, with D maybe TRBD1 (6 bases). V lost 1 base and J lost 3, with 18 bases in between. Germline V gene lookup returns CDR1 MGHRA and CDR2 YSYEKL. This CDR3 comprises 17 residues. CDR3 nucleotide sequence: TGCGCCAGCAGCCAAGGTTTGGGTCAGGGGCTTGACTATGGCTACACCTTC. This sequence encodes CASSQGLGQGLDYGYTF.

The rearrangement joins TRBV20-1 to TRBJ2-1; 12 nucleotides agree with TRBD2. CDR1 and CDR2 from the germline V gene are DFQATT and SNEGSKA (reference sequence). With V trimmed by 0 bases and J by 7 bases, 4 bases remained unmatched. There are 15 residues in the CDR3. CDR3: CSARDQGLAGNEQFF. DNA of the CDR3: TGCAGTGCTAGAGATCAGGGACTAGCGGGTAATGAGCAGTTCTTC.

A single count supports this clonotype. The rearrangement joins TRBV19 to TRBJ2-7; TRBD1 agrees at 7 bases. The CDR3 sequence is 16 residues long. The V and J ends lost 3 bases and 1 base, in that order; junction bases with no gene match: 9. Germline values: CDR1 LNHDA, CDR2 SQIVND (reference sequence). The CDR3 protein is CASSISGTVTSYEQYF. Here the CDR3 DNA reads TGTGCCAGTAGTATCTCCGGGACAGTAACGTCCTACGAGCAGTACTTC.

A few counts support this clonotype. This rearrangement joins TRBV4-1 to TRBJ1-2, with unresolved D. Deletions cut 1 base from V and 5 bases from J, with 14 bases between. The CDR3 totals 15 residues. Germline-derived CDR1 and CDR2 are MGHRA and YSYEKL. CDR3: CASSQVGSGSYGYTF. The CDR3, as DNA: TGCGCCAGCAGCCAAGTAGGGTCTGGGAGTTATGGCTACACCTTC.

This clonotype was observed a handful of times. The chain is built from TRBV4-1 and TRBJ2-5, with 7 bases that match TRBD1. This CDR3 region has 15 residues. The V gene end was trimmed by 4 bases and the J gene end by 5 bases; junction bases not matched to a gene: 10. CDR1 MGHRA and CDR2 YSYEKL come from the germline V gene. The CDR3 DNA is TGCGCCAGCAGCCGATACAGGGGTCCAGGGGAGACCCAGTACTTC. Its protein product is CASSRYRGPGETQYF.

The CDR3 loop is CASSLDRGLGNQPQHF. In DNA form, the CDR3 reads TGTGCCAGCTCCCTGGACAGGGGGCTAGGGAATCAGCCCCAGCATTTT. The chain joins TRBV18 to TRBJ1-5; TRBD1 aligns across 11 bases. Per germline, CDR1 KGHSH and CDR2 LQKENI. Trimming cost V 6 bases and J 4 bases; bases outside gene matches: 8. The CDR3 runs 16 residues.

The gene calls are TRBV24-1 and TRBJ1-1; a weak D match, TRBD1 (5 bases). Germline V lookup: CDR1 KGHDR, CDR2 SFDVKD. The length of the CDR3 is 13 residues. Deletions cut 7 bases from V and 2 bases from J, with 10 bases between. The CDR3 is CATRMGLNTEAFF. As DNA, the CDR3 is TGTGCCACCAGAATGGGGCTAAACACTGAAGCTTTCTTT.

This clonotype turned up a few times. This chain joins TRBV10-3 and TRBJ2-3; TRBD2 matches at 9 bases. CDR1 and CDR2 (germline): ENHRY, SYGVKD. With V trimmed by 5 bases and J by 2 bases, 2 bases remained unmatched. The CDR3 consists of 14 residues. The CDR3 region is CAISSGGLTDTQYF. In nucleotides, the CDR3 is TGTGCCATCAGTAGCGGGGGGCTCACAGATACGCAGTATTTT.

This chain uses TRBV20-1 with TRBJ2-2, with TRBD1 matching 9 bases. Germline V gene sequence: CDR1 DFQATT, CDR2 SNEGSKA (reference sequence). The CDR3 totals 16 residues. With 0 bases clipped from V and 3 bases from J, the junction kept 5 bases outside the gene matches. Here the CDR3 reads CSAREPGQGDTGELFF. The CDR3 DNA is TGCAGTGCTAGAGAGCCGGGACAGGGAGACACCGGGGAGCTGTTTTTT.

The chain joins TRBV4-2 to TRBJ2-2; TRBD1 agrees at 12 bases. In germline, CDR1 is LGHNA, CDR2 YNFKEQ. V shed 1 base and J 3 bases; nucleotides not matched to a gene: 0. This CDR3 has 16 amino acids. CDR3 DNA: TGTGCCAGCAGCCAAGGGGACAGGGGGCACACCGGGGAGCTGTTTTTT. This translates into CASSQGDRGHTGELFF.

There are many counts of this clonotype. The chain combines TRBV5-6 with TRBJ2-5; 10 nucleotides line up with TRBD2. V lost 4 bases to trimming and J lost 2 bases; unmatched junction nucleotides: 5. The CDR3 has 15 amino acids. Germline V gene sequence: CDR1 SGHDT, CDR2 YYEEEE. DNA for the CDR3: TGTGCCAGCAGCGATATACTAGCGGGACAAGAGACCCAGTACTTC. Translation: CASSDILAGQETQYF.

The chain combines TRBV12-3 or TRBV12-4 with TRBJ1-2, with D hard to call. This CDR3 region has 13 residues. Trimming took off 4 bases at V and 7 bases at J, with 13 bases between the two ends. CDR3 sequence (DNA): TGTGCCAGCAGTTCGAGCCTCCGAAGTGGCTACACCTTC. As protein: CASSSSLRSGYTF.

The chain carries TRBV7-9 and TRBJ2-5; 10 nucleotides agree with TRBD2. Germline loops: CDR1 SEHNR, CDR2 FQNEAQ (reference sequence). V lost 1 base and J lost 4; bases outside the gene matches: 9. This CDR3 is 17 amino acids long. CDR3 coding DNA: TGTGCCAGCAGCTTAGAAGTTGGTAGCGGGAGGTTAGAGACCCAGTACTTC. It translates to CASSLEVGSGRLETQYF.

This chain uses TRBV7-2 with TRBJ2-1; D is perhaps TRBD1 or TRBD2 (5 bases each). V was clipped by 8 bases and J by 5 bases, with 13 bases between them. From germline, CDR1 is SGHTA and CDR2 FQGNSA. The CDR3 is 13 residues long. Written as DNA, the CDR3 is TGTGCCAGCTGGGAGAGGGGCAACAATGAGCAGTTCTTC. Encoded protein: CASWERGNNEQFF.

The V call is TRBV29-1, the J call TRBJ2-3; D possibly corresponds to TRBD2 (5 bases). Germline assignment: CDR1 SQVTM and CDR2 ANQGSEA. This CDR3 contains 13 residues. Trimming pared 1 base from V and 8 bases from J, leaving 13 bases between. The chain's CDR3 is CSVEVPGVGTQYF. Written as DNA, the CDR3 is TGCAGCGTTGAAGTCCCCGGGGTCGGTACGCAGTATTTT.

A few counts support this clonotype. V is TRBV18 and J is TRBJ1-4, with TRBD1 identical over 8 bases. This CDR3 region has 14 residues. The trim removed 3 bases at V and 7 bases at J, leaving 4 bases unmatched. Germline V CDR1 and CDR2: KGHSH, LQKENI. DNA for the CDR3: TGTGCCAGCTCACCCGACAGGGGAGGTGAAAAACTGTTTTTT. Protein: CASSPDRGGEKLFF.

This chain connects TRBV7-9 to TRBJ1-4, with 7 positions matching TRBD1. The CDR3 runs 16 residues. V gave up 2 bases and J gave up 8 bases; unmatched junction bases: 11. CDR1 and CDR2 (germline): SEHNR, FQNEAQ (reference sequence). CDR3 DNA: TGTGCCAGCAGCTTACCGACGACAGGGTCGGAGGAAAAACTGTTTTTT. It translates to CASSLPTTGSEEKLFF.

The chain combines TRBV6-2 or TRBV6-3 with TRBJ2-7, with D possibly TRBD1 on 6 matching bases. The CDR3 has 14 residues. Germline V gives CDR1 MNHEY, CDR2 SVGEGT. Trimming cost V 2 bases and J 7 bases, with 15 bases left between them. Here the CDR3 DNA reads TGTGCCAGCAGTTACGGGAACAGGGCTGAGGAGCAGTACTTC. It specifies CASSYGNRAEEQYF.

V is TRBV4-1 and J is TRBJ2-2; TRBD1 matches 7 bases. Germline V CDR1 and CDR2: MGHRA, YSYEKL. The CDR3 runs to 20 residues. V shed 0 bases and J 4 bases; nucleotides not matched to a gene: 17. CDR3 region: CASSQDKGGLVNRGTGELFF. In DNA, the CDR3 is TGCGCCAGCAGCCAAGATAAAGGTGGCCTGGTCAACAGGGGCACCGGGGAGCTGTTTTTT.

This clonotype was counted a few times. V gene TRBV5-1 combines with J gene TRBJ1-3; the D is unclear. Germline values: CDR1 SGHRS, CDR2 YFSETQ. This CDR3 has 15 amino acids. Trimming took 2 bases from V and 0 from J, leaving 9 bases between them. The CDR3 reads CASSFLGNSGNTIYF. The CDR3 DNA reads TGCGCCAGCAGCTTCCTGGGGAACTCTGGAAACACCATATATTTT.

Note on this clonotype: The junction does not match germline at one end; this may be a read error. The genes are TRBV11-2 and TRBJ1-1; maybe TRBD1 (6 bases). This CDR3 has 14 residues. Germline values: CDR1 SGHAT, CDR2 FQNNGV. The CDR3, as DNA: TGTGCCAGCAGATTAGGGGGGGGTGTAGTCGAAGCTTTCTTT. Translating it yields CASRLGGGVVEAFF.